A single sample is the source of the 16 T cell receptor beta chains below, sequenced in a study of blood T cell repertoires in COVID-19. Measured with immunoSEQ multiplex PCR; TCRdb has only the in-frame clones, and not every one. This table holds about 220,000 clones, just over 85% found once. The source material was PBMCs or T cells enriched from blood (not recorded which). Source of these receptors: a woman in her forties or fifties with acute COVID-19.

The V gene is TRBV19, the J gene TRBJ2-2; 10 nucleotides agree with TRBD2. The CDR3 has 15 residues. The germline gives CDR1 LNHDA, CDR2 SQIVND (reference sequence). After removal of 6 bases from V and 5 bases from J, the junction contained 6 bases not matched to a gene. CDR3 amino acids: CASRSSGRITGELFF. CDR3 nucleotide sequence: TGTGCCAGTAGGTCTAGCGGGAGAATAACCGGGGAGCTGTTTTTT.

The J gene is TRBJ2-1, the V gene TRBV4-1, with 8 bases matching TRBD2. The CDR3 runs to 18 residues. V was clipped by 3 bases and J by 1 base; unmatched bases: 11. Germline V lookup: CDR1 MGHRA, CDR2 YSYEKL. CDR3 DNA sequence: TGCGCCAGCAGCCAGCCAAGAGGCGGGGGGCAGTCCTACAATGAGCAGTTCTTC. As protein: CASSQPRGGGQSYNEQFF.

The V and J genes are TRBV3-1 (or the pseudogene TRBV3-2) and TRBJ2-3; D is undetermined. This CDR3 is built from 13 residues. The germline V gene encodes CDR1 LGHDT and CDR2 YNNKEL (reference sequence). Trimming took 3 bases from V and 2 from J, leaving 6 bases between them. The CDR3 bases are TGTGCCAGCAGCCAGGGCCACACAGATACGCAGTATTTT. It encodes CASSQGHTDTQYF.

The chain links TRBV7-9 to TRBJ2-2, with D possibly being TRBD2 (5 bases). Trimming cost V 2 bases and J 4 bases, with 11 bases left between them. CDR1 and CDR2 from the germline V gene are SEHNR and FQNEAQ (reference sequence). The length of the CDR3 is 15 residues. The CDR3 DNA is TGTGCCAGCAGCTTACGGGTGGGGAGCACCGGGGAGCTGTTTTTT. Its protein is CASSLRVGSTGELFF.

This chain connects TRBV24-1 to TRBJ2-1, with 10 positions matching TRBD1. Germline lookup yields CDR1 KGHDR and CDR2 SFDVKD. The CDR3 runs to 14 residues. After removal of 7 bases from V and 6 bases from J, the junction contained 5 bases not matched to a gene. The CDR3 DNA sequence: TGTGCCACCAGCGGACAGGGGGTACTCAATGAGCAGTTCTTC. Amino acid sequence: CATSGQGVLNEQFF.

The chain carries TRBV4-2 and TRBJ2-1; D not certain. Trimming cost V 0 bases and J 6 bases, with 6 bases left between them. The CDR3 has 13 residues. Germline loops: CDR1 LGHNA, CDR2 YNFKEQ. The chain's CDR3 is CASSQDVANEQFF. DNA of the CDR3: TGTGCCAGCAGCCAAGACGTGGCCAATGAGCAGTTCTTC.

CDR3 loop: CASSRDRNGGYGYTF. The CDR3 DNA reads TGTGCCAGCAGTCGAGACAGGAATGGAGGCTATGGCTACACCTTC. The chain recombines TRBV27 with TRBJ1-2; weak D call: TRBD1 (6 bases). This CDR3 is built from 15 residues. The ends were cut back, 5 bases at V and 4 bases at J, with 17 bases in the middle. CDR1 is MNHEY and CDR2 is SMNVEV in the germline V gene (reference sequence).

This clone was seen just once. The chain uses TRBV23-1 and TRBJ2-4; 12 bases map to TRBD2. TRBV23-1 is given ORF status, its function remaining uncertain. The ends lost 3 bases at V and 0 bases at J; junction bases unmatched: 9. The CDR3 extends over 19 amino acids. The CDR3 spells CASSHSGLAGLIAKNIQYF. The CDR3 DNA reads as TGCGCCAGCAGTCATTCGGGACTAGCGGGCCTAATAGCCAAAAACATTCAGTACTTC.

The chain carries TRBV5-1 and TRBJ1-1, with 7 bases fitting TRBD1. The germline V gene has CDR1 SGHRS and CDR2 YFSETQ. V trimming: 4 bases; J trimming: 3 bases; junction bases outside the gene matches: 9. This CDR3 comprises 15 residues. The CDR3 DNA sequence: TGCGCCAGCAGCACCAGGGGGGATATGGACACTGAAGCTTTCTTT. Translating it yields CASSTRGDMDTEAFF. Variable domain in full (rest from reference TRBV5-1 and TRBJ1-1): KAGVTQTPRYLIKTRGQQVTLSCSPISGHRSVSWYQQTPGQGLQFLFEYFSETQRNKGNFPGRFSGRQFSNSRSEMNVSTLELGDSALYLCASSTRGDMDTEAFFGQGTRLTVV.

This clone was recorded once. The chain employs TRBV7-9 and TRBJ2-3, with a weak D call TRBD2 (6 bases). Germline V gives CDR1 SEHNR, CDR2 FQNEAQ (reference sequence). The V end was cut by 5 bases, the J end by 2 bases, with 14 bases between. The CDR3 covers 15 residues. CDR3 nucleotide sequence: TGTGCCAGCAGCCGGGGGACCACCTCCACAGATACGCAGTATTTT. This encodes CASSRGTTSTDTQYF.

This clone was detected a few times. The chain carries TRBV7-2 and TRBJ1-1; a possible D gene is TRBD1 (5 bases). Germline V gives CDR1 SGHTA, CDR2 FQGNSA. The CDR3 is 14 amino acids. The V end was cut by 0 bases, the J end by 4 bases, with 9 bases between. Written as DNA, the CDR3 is TGTGCCAGCAGCTTAGCAGGGGAGGGCACTGAAGCTTTCTTT. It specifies CASSLAGEGTEAFF.

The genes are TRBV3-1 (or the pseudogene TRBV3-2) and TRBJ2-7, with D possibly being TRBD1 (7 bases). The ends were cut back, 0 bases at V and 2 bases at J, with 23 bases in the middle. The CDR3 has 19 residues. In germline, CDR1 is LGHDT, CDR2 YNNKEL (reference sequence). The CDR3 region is CASSQDVKWGDRTAYEQYF. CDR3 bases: TGTGCCAGCAGCCAAGATGTAAAATGGGGGGACAGAACGGCCTACGAGCAGTACTTC.

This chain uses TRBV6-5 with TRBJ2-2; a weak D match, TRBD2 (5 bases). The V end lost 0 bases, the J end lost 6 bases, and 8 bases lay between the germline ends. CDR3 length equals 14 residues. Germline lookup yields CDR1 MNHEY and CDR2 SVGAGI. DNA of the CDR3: TGTGCCAGCAGTTACTCAGAGGGTGCCGGGGAGCTGTTTTTT. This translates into CASSYSEGAGELFF.

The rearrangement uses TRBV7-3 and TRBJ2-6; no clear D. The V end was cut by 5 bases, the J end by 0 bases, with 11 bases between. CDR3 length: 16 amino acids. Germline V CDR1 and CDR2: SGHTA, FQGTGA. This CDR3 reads CASSPSRSSGANVLTF. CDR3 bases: TGTGCCAGCAGCCCCTCCCGGTCCTCTGGGGCCAACGTCCTGACTTTC.

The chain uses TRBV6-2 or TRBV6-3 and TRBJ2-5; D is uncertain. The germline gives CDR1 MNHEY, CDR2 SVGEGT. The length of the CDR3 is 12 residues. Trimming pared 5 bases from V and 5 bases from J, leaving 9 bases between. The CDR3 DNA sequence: TGTGCCAGCAGTACCGGGTTTGAGACCCAGTACTTC. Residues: CASSTGFETQYF.

The CDR3 region is CASSIMGRQSTDTQYF. The DNA of the CDR3 is TGTGCCAGTAGTATCATGGGGCGACAGAGCACAGATACGCAGTATTTT. The rearrangement links TRBV19 to TRBJ2-3, with D perhaps matching TRBD1 (5 bases). V lost 3 bases and J lost 0, with 13 bases in between. This CDR3 contains 16 residues. Germline CDR1 and CDR2: LNHDA and SQIVND (reference sequence).